These T cell receptor beta chains were read from a single sample in a study of identical twins. TCRdb reprocessed the 5' RACE reads via MiXCR and lists one record per CDR3 protein. The table lists a few hundred thousand distinct CDR3 sequences, roughly 20% of them singletons. The source material was naive T cells sorted from blood. All receptors derive from a man in his fifties or sixties in good health. CDR3s leave out the opening cysteine and the closing phenylalanine or tryptophan.

V	J	CDR3
TRBV6-2/TRBV6-3	TRBJ2-2	ASPPSKDRHSNTGELF
TRBV29-1	TRBJ2-1	SVDRRDRAYNEQF
TRBV6-6	TRBJ2-3	ASSHSTDTQY
TRBV5-1	TRBJ2-5	ASSLDVGRQETQY
TRBV20-1	TRBJ1-2	SARSWTPVPPNYGYT
TRBV5-1	TRBJ1-5	ASRKNRGPQH
TRBV18	TRBJ1-4	ASSPQGVSTNEKLF
TRBV20-1	TRBJ1-6	SASTGPANSPLH
TRBV15	TRBJ2-7	ATSRDRGPSYEQY
TRBV28	TRBJ2-1	ASSQIRVGSYNEQF
TRBV5-1	TRBJ2-3	ASSTQRISTDTQY
TRBV7-9	TRBJ2-7	ASSAPGRQY
TRBV27	TRBJ1-6	ASSPRTSDSPLH
TRBV27	TRBJ2-7	ASSRNSGGSYEQY
TRBV20-1	TRBJ2-1	SARDGRQGGYEQF
TRBV20-1	TRBJ2-1	SARVRPKAQF
TRBV20-1	TRBJ1-1	SARDALYRHTEAF
TRBV5-1	TRBJ2-1	ASRTDRGVYNEQF
TRBV20-1	TRBJ2-1	SASQGLAGGRF
TRBV7-3	TRBJ2-3	ASSPQAGSSDTQY
TRBV6-5	TRBJ2-1	ASSYSRLAGVDEQF
TRBV5-1	TRBJ2-7	ASSLGDDSYEQY
TRBV14	TRBJ2-2	ASSRRGNTGELF
TRBV5-1	TRBJ2-7	ASSFAGGPYEQY
TRBV5-6	TRBJ2-7	ASSDGRRANYEQY
TRBV20-1	TRBJ2-2	SARDWRTGELF
TRBV12-3/TRBV12-4	TRBJ1-1	ASSLVQTPTDTEAF
TRBV20-1	TRBJ1-3	SAPGTRGNTIY
TRBV6-2/TRBV6-3	TRBJ2-1	ASSYDHEQF
TRBV24-1	TRBJ1-5	ATSDSRVDQPQH
TRBV12-3/TRBV12-4	TRBJ1-3	ASSLAGGSGNTIY
TRBV11-2	TRBJ2-7	ASSLGRYYEQY
TRBV9	TRBJ2-7	ASSHRGTYEQY
TRBV4-2	TRBJ2-1	ASSPLTSGGNEQF
TRBV7-2	TRBJ1-6	ASRLGQIYNSPLH
TRBV30	TRBJ2-1	AWSVGRSSYNEQF